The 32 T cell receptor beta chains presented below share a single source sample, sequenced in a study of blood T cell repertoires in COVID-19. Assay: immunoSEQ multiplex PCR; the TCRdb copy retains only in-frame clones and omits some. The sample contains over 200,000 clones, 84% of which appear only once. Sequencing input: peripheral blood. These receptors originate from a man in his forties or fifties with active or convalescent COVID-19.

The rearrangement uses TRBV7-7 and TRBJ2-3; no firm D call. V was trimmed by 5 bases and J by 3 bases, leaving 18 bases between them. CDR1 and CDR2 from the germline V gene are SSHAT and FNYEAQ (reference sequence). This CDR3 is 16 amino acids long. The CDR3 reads CASSLRAGTRTDTQYF. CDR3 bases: TGTGCCAGCAGCCTTCGCGCAGGCACGAGAACAGATACGCAGTATTTT.

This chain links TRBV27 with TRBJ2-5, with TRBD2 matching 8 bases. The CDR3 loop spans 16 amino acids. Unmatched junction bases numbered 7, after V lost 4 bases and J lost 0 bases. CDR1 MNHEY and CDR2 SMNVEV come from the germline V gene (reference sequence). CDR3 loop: CASSSIGGGNQETQYF. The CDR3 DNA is TGTGCCAGCAGTTCCATAGGCGGGGGGAACCAAGAGACCCAGTACTTC.

CDR3: CASSSPVSGNTIYF. The CDR3 nucleotides read TGTGCCAGCAGCTCCCCGGTCTCTGGAAACACCATATATTTT. V gene TRBV7-9 combines with J gene TRBJ1-3; D gene ambiguous. This CDR3 region has 14 residues. Looked up from germline, CDR1 is SEHNR and CDR2 is FQNEAQ (reference sequence). The V gene lost 4 bases and the J gene lost 0 bases, with 7 bases spanning the gap. The whole variable domain, remainder taken from reference TRBV7-9 and TRBJ1-3, is DTGVSQNPRHKITKRGQNVTFRCDPISEHNRLYWYRQTLGQGPEFLTYFQNEAQLEKSRLLSDRFSAERPKGSFSTLEIQRTEQGDSAMYLCASSSPVSGNTIYFGEGSWLTVV.

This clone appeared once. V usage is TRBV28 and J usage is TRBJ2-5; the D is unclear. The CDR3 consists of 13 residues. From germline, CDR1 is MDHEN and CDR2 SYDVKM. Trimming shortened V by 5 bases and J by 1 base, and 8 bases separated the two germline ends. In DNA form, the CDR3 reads TGTGCCAGCAGTGCACAGATCCAAGAGACCCAGTACTTC. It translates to CASSAQIQETQYF.

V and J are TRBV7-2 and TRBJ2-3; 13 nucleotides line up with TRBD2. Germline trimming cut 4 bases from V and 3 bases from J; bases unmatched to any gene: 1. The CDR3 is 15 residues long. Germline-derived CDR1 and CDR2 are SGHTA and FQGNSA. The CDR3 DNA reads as TGTGCCAGCAGCTCACTAGCGGGGGGGACAGATACGCAGTATTTT. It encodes CASSSLAGGTDTQYF.

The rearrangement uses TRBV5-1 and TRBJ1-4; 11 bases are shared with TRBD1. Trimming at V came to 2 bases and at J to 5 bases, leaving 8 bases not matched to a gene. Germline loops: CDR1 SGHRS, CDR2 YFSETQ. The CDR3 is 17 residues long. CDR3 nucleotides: TGCGCCAGCAGCTTCACCGGGACAGGGGGTAAAAATGAAAAACTGTTTTTT. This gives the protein CASSFTGTGGKNEKLFF.

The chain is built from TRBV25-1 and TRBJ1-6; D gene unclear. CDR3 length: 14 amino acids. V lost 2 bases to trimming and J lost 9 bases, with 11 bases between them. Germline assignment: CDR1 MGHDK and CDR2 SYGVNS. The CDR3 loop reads CASSEARVGSPLHF. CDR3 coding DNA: TGTGCCAGCAGTGAAGCCCGGGTTGGTTCACCCCTCCACTTT.

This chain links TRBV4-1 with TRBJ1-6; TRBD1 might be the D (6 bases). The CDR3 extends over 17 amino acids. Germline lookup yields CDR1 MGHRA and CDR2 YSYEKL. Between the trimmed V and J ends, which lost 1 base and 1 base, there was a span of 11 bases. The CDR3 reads CASSQGRTASYNSPLHF. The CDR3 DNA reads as TGCGCCAGCAGCCAAGGCCGGACAGCTTCCTATAATTCACCCCTCCACTTT.

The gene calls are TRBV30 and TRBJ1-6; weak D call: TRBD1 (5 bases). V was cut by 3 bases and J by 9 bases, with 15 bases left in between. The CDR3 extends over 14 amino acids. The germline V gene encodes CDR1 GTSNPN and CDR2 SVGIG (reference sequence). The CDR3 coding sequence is TGTGCCTGGAGGCAGGGTGTGGTGGTTTCACCCCTCCACTTT. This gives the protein CAWRQGVVVSPLHF.

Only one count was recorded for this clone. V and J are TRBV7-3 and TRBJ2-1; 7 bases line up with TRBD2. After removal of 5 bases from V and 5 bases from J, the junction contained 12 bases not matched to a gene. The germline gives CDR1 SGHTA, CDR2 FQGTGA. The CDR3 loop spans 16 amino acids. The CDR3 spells CASSPKRTSSDNEQFF. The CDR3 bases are TGTGCCAGCAGCCCCAAACGGACTAGTTCAGACAATGAGCAGTTCTTC.

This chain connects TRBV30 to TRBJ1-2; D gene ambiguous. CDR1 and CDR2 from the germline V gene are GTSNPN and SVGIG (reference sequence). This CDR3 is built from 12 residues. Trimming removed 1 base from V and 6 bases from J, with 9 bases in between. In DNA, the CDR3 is TGTGCCTGGAGTGCGGGGTCCGATGGCTACACCTTC. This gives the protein CAWSAGSDGYTF.

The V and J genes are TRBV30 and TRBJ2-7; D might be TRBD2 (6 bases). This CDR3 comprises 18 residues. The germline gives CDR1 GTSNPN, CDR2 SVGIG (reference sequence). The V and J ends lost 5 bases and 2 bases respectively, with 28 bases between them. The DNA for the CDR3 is TGTGCCTGGGGGATCCGGGACCCGCGCTTTTGGGGGGCCTACGAGCAGTACTTC. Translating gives CAWGIRDPRFWGAYEQYF.

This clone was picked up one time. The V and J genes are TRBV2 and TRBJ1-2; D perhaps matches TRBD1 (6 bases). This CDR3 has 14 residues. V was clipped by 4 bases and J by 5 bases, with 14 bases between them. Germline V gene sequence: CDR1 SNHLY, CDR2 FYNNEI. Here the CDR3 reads CASSGVGGAYGYTF. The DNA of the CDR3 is TGTGCCAGCAGTGGAGTGGGGGGGGCTTATGGCTACACCTTC. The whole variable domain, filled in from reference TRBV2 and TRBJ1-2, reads EPEVTQTPSHQVTQMGQEVILRCVPISNHLYFYWYRQILGQKVEFLVSFYNNEISEKSEIFDDQFSVERPDGSNFTLKIRSTKLEDSAMYFCASSGVGGAYGYTFGSGTRLTVV.

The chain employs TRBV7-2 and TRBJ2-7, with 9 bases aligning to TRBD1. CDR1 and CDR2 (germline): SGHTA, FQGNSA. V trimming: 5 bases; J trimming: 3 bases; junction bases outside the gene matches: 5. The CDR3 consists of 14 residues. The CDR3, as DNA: TGTGCCAGCAGCCGGGGACAGGGAGGCTACGAGCAGTACTTC. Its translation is CASSRGQGGYEQYF.

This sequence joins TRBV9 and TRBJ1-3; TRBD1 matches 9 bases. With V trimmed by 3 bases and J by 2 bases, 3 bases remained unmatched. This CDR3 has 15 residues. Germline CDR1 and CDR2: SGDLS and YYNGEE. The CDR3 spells CASSGGDRAGNTIYF. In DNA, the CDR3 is TGTGCCAGCAGCGGGGGGGACAGGGCTGGAAACACCATATATTTT.

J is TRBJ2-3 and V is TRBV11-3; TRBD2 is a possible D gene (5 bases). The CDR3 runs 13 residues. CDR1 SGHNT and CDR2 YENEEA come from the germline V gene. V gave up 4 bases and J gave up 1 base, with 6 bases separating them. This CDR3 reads CASSSGGTDTQYF. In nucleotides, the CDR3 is TGTGCCAGCAGCTCCGGGGGCACAGATACGCAGTATTTT.

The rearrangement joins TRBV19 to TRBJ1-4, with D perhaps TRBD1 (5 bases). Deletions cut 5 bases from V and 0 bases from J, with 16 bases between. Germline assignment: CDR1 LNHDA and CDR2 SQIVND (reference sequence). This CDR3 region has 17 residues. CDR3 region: CASSLYGGTATNEKLFF. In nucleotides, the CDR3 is TGTGCCAGTAGTCTCTACGGGGGTACAGCAACTAATGAAAAACTGTTTTTT. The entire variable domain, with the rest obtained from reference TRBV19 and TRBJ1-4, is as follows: DGGITQSPKYLFRKEGQNVTLSCEQNLNHDAMYWYRQDPGQGLRLIYYSQIVNDFQKGDIAEGYSVSREKKESFPLTVTSAQKNPTAFYLCASSLYGGTATNEKLFFGSGTQLSVL.

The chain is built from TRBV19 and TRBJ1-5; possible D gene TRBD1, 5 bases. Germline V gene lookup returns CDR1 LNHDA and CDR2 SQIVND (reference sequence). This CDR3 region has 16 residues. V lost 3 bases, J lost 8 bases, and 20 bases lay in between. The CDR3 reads CASSIGAGRTLKPQHF. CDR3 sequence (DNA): TGTGCCAGTAGTATTGGGGCAGGGCGGACCCTCAAGCCCCAGCATTTT.

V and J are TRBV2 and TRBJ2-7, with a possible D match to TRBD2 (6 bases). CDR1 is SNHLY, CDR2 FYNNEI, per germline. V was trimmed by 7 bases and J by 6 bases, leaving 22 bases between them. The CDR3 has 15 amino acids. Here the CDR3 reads CASTQEEGRRFEQYF. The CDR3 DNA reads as TGTGCCAGCACTCAGGAGGAGGGAAGGAGATTCGAGCAGTACTTC.

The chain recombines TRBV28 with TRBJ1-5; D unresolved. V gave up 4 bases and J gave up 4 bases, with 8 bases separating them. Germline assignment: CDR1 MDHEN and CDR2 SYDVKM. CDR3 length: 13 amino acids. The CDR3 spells CASSSLLNQPQHF. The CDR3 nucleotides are TGTGCCAGCAGTTCCCTTCTTAATCAGCCCCAGCATTTT.

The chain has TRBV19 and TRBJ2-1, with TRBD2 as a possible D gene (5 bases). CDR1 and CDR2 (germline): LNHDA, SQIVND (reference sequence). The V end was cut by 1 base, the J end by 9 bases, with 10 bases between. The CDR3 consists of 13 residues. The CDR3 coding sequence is TGTGCCAGTAGTATAGTGACGGAGGTTGAGCAGTTCTTC. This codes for CASSIVTEVEQFF.

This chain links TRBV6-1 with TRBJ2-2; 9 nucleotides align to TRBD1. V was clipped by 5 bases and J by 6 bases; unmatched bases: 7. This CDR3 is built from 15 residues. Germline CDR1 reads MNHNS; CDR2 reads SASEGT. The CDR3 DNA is TGTGCCAGCAGTCATGGGACAGGGTTCCCCGGGGAGCTGTTTTTT. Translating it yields CASSHGTGFPGELFF.

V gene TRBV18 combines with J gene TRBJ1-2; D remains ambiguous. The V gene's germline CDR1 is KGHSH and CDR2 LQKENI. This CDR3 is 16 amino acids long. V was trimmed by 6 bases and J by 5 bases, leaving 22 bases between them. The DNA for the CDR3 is TGTGCCAGCTCTCCTCCAGTGGGCACCCCCGATTATGGCTACACCTTC. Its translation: CASSPPVGTPDYGYTF.

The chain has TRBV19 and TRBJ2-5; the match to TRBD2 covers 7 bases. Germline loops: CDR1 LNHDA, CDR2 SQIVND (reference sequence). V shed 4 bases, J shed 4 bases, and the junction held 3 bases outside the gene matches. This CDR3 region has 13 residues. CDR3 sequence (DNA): TGTGCCAGTAGTACGAGCGGGGTAGAGACCCAGTACTTC. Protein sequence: CASSTSGVETQYF.

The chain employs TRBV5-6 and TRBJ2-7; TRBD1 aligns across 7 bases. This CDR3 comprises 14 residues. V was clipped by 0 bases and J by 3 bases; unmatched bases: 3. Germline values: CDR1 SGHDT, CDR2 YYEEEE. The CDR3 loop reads CASSLGDRVYEQYF. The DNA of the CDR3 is TGTGCCAGCAGCTTGGGCGACAGGGTCTACGAGCAGTACTTC. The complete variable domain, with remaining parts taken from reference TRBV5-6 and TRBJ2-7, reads DAGVTQSPTHLIKTRGQQVTLRCSPKSGHDTVSWYQQALGQGPQFIFQYYEEEERQRGNFPDRFSGHQFPNYSSELNVNALLLGDSALYLCASSLGDRVYEQYFGPGTRLTVT.

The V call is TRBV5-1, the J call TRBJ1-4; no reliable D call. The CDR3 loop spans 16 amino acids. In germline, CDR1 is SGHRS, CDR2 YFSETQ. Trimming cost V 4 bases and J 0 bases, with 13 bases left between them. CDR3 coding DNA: TGCGCCAGCAGCCCCCCCACTCCGGCAACTAATGAAAAACTGTTTTTT. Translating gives CASSPPTPATNEKLFF.

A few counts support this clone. The CDR3 DNA reads as TGTGCCACCAGTGCAGCGGGGGGAACTGAAGCTTTCTTT. This translates into CATSAAGGTEAFF. The V and J genes are TRBV24-1 and TRBJ1-1; D may be TRBD1 (5 bases). The CDR3 has 13 amino acids. The V gene lost 5 bases and the J gene lost 5 bases, with 11 bases spanning the gap. From germline, CDR1 is KGHDR and CDR2 SFDVKD.

The CDR3 here is CASSMGTKANEQFF. Written as DNA, the CDR3 is TGTGCCAGTAGTATGGGGACTAAAGCCAATGAGCAGTTCTTC. V usage is TRBV19 and J usage is TRBJ2-1, with 7 positions matching TRBD2. Germline CDR1 is LNHDA and CDR2 is SQIVND (reference sequence). The CDR3 totals 14 residues. The trim removed 3 bases at V and 6 bases at J, leaving 5 bases unmatched.

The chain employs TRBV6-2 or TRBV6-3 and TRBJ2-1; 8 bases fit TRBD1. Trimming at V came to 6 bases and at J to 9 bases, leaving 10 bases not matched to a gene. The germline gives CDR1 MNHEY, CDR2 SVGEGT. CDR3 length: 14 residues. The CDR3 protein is CASSRGRIPGEQFF. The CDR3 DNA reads TGTGCCAGCAGCAGGGGGCGGATACCCGGTGAGCAGTTCTTC.

CDR3 residues: CASSILGTSGAQETQYF. CDR3 in DNA: TGTGCCAGTAGTATCCTCGGGACTAGCGGGGCACAAGAGACCCAGTACTTC. The rearrangement joins TRBV19 to TRBJ2-5; 13 positions match TRBD2. Germline V gives CDR1 LNHDA, CDR2 SQIVND (reference sequence). The CDR3 runs to 17 residues. The V segment lost 3 bases and the J segment 2 bases; nucleotides outside the gene matches: 6.

In nucleotides, the CDR3 is TGTGCCAGCAGCCAAGATCAAGGGACTAACTCCTACAATGAGCAGTTCTTC. It yields the protein CASSQDQGTNSYNEQFF. V usage is TRBV14 and J usage is TRBJ2-1; 7 bases match TRBD2. The V segment lost 0 bases and the J segment 0 bases; nucleotides outside the gene matches: 5. In germline, CDR1 is SGHDN, CDR2 FVKESK. The CDR3 sequence is 17 residues long.

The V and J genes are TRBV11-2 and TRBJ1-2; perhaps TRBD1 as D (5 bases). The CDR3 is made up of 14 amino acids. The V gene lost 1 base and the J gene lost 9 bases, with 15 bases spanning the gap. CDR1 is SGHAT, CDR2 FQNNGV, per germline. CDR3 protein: CASSLGEGRGRYTF. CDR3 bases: TGTGCCAGCAGCTTAGGGGAGGGGCGAGGGCGCTACACCTTC.